This note documents a single T cell receptor beta chain sequence. Its antigen is unknown. Sequencing used immunoSEQ multiplex PCR; TCRdb keeps in-frame clones, though not all of them. The sample includes 65,000 to 95,000 clones, roughly 89% of them seen just once. This sample stems from a study of identifying expanded T cells in peripheral blood. Study observations and caveats: Technical replicates showed 0.9 to 1.5 changed clones; approximately 2 weeks roughly 15; four weeks 19.

No infections or other immune events were documented during collection. Germline-derived CDR1 and CDR2 are LNHDA and SQIVND (reference sequence). This CDR3 region has 15 residues. V shed 3 bases and J shed 9 bases, with 21 bases lying between them. Specimen: blood. The clonotype was recovered from a person aged 18 to 75 in good health. This chain joins TRBV19 and TRBJ2-7; maybe TRBD1 (6 bases). CDR3 residues: CASSISGRGDFRQYF. Here the CDR3 DNA reads TGTGCCAGTAGTATCTCTGGCAGGGGTGACTTTCGGCAGTACTTC.